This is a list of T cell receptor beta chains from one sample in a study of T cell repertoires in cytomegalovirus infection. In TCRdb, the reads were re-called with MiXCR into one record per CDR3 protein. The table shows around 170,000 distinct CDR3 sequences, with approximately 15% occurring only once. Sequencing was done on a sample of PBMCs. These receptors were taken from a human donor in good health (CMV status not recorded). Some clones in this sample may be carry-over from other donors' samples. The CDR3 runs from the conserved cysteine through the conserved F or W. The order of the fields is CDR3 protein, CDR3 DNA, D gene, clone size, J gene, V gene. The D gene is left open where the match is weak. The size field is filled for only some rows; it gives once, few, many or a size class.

CASSLGPGANTGELFF	TGTGCCAGCAGCTTAGGTCCAGGGGCGAACACCGGGGAGCTGTTTTTT	-	many	TRBJ2-2	TRBV7-2
CASSLVPAEANYGYTF	TGTGCCAGCAGTTTAGTACCGGCAGAAGCTAACTATGGCTACACCTTC	-	many	TRBJ1-2	TRBV28
CASSLVAGTGSPLHF	TGTGCCAGCAGCTTAGTCGCCGGAACGGGCTCACCCCTCCACTTT	-	many	TRBJ1-6	TRBV7-8
CASKTGRTEETQYF	TGTGCCAGCAAGACAGGACGCACCGAAGAGACCCAGTACTTC	-	once	TRBJ2-5	TRBV2
CASSVEETYEQYF	TGTGCCAGCAGCGTAGAAGAGACCTACGAGCAGTACTTC	-	many	TRBJ2-7	TRBV9
CASKLGLNTEAFF	TGTGCCAGCAAACTGGGACTGAACACTGAAGCTTTCTTT	-	few	TRBJ1-1	TRBV11-2
CASSRGGVLNQPQHF	TGTGCCAGCAGCCGAGGTGGGGTCCTCAATCAGCCCCAGCATTTT	-	many	TRBJ1-5	TRBV7-9
CASSLAISGGTLNTEAFF	TGTGCCAGCAGCTTGGCCATTTCGGGCGGCACGTTGAACACTGAAGCTTTCTTT	-	-	TRBJ1-1	TRBV5-3
CASSFPVRGLPRFGNTIYF	TGTGCCAGCAGCTTCCCCGTGAGGGGGCTACCTAGATTTGGAAACACCATATATTTT	TRBD1	-	TRBJ1-3	TRBV7-3
CASSSRWVQEIVNQPQHF	TGTGCCAGCAGCTCGCGATGGGTACAGGAGATAGTCAATCAGCCCCAGCATTTT	-	many	TRBJ1-5	TRBV7-8
CASSTLIGQGDNEQYF	TGTGCCAGTAGTACCCTAATCGGACAGGGGGATAACGAGCAGTACTTC	TRBD1	-	TRBJ2-7	TRBV19
CASSLGRPQETQYF	TGTGCCAGCAGTTTAGGGCGGCCTCAAGAGACCCAGTACTTC	-	many	TRBJ2-5	TRBV28
CASSPGIGRETQYF	TGTGCCAGCAGCCCCGGGATCGGTCGCGAGACCCAGTACTTC	-	many	TRBJ2-5	TRBV7-2
CSVEEWDRGLSGANVLTF	TGCAGCGTTGAAGAGTGGGATAGGGGCCTCTCTGGGGCCAACGTCCTGACTTTC	-	-	TRBJ2-6	TRBV29-1
CASGSLGNNYEQYF	TGTGCTAGTGGTTCCTTGGGGAACAACTACGAGCAGTACTTC	-	few	TRBJ2-7	TRBV12-5
CSAARGRTMNTEAFF	TGCAGTGCTGCTAGAGGGAGGACTATGAACACTGAAGCTTTCTTT	-	few	TRBJ1-1	TRBV20-1
CASSFRAATYGYTF	TGTGCCAGCAGCTTCCGGGCAGCCACCTATGGCTACACCTTC	-	many	TRBJ1-2	TRBV7-2
CASSVGGTYNEQFF	TGCGCCAGCTCCGTTGGGGGCACCTACAATGAGCAGTTCTTC	-	few	TRBJ2-1	TRBV5-1
CASSHVGVQETQYF	TGTGCCAGCAGCCATGTGGGGGTACAAGAGACCCAGTACTTC	-	many	TRBJ2-5	TRBV3-1
CASSFHQRGETQYF	TGTGCCAGCAGCTTCCACCAGCGCGGGGAGACCCAGTACTTC	-	few	TRBJ2-5	TRBV7-6
CASRRALERNEQYF	TGTGCCAGCCGTCGGGCCCTAGAAAGGAACGAGCAGTACTTC	-	many	TRBJ2-7	TRBV28
CASSLQEGDQPQHF	TGTGCCAGCAGCTTACAGGAGGGCGATCAGCCCCAGCATTTT	-	many	TRBJ1-5	TRBV28
CASSMHVDTQYF	TGTGCCAGTAGTATGCACGTGGATACGCAGTATTTT	-	few	TRBJ2-3	TRBV19
CASSLRPAYEQYF	TGTGCCAGCAGTTTGAGGCCGGCCTACGAGCAGTACTTC	-	few	TRBJ2-7	TRBV12-3/TRBV12-4